This T cell receptor (beta chain) came from a study of blood T cell repertoires in COVID-19. About the research overall: Sample material is recorded as cDNA or gDNA derived from T cells, B-cell-depleted T cells, or PBMCs.

Cohort placement rested on clinical history that participants reported themselves. Trimming shortened V by 7 bases and J by 0 bases, and 9 bases separated the two germline ends. The CDR3 spans 13 residues. Germline V gives CDR1 SQVTM, CDR2 ANQGSEA. Here immunoSEQ multiplex PCR was the method, and the copy in TCRdb shows in-frame clones only, minus some. The sample records some 320,000 clones, 90% being singletons. The chain is built from TRBV29-1 and TRBJ1-4; no definite D call. The sequenced material came from PBMCs or T cells enriched from blood (not recorded which). The receptor comes from a man in his 60s who had recovered from COVID-19. Here the CDR3 reads CSGKQATNEKLFF. The CDR3 bases are TGCAGCGGTAAACAAGCAACTAATGAAAAACTGTTTTTT.